This is a list of T cell receptor beta chains from one sample in a study of OX40 agonist ivuxolimab in advanced cancers. The assay was immunoSEQ multiplex PCR, and TCRdb's table has in-frame clones only and misses some. This table holds about 61,000 clones, less than 90% found once. Sequenced here: CD4+ or CD8+ T cells sorted from blood, sampled in a trial of the OX40 agonist ivuxolimab. The receptors were sampled from an adult with an advanced solid tumor such as melanoma, head and neck, liver or kidney cancer. Each CDR3 is given with its conserved first and last residue. Fields, in order: D gene, J gene, V gene, CDR3 protein, CDR3 DNA. A D gene is named only where the DNA matches it firmly.

D gene: TRBD2; J gene: TRBJ2-3; V gene: TRBV11-1; CDR3 protein: CASSLLAGGPTDTDTQYF; CDR3 DNA: TGTGCCAGCAGCCTGCTAGCGGGGGGCCCTACCGACACAGATACGCAGTATTTT
D gene: -; J gene: TRBJ1-3; V gene: TRBV4-2; CDR3 protein: CASSQDRTFSGNTIYF; CDR3 DNA: TGTGCCAGCAGCCAAGATAGGACCTTCTCTGGAAACACCATATATTTT
D gene: -; J gene: TRBJ2-7; V gene: TRBV6-5; CDR3 protein: CASRRGLHEQYF; CDR3 DNA: TGTGCCAGCAGGAGAGGATTGCACGAGCAGTACTTC
D gene: -; J gene: TRBJ2-5; V gene: TRBV7-2; CDR3 protein: CASSLNSRETQYF; CDR3 DNA: TGTGCCAGCAGCTTAAACTCCCGAGAGACCCAGTACTTC
D gene: -; J gene: TRBJ2-2; V gene: TRBV9; CDR3 protein: CASSVGLSGELFF; CDR3 DNA: TGTGCCAGCAGCGTAGGTTTGTCCGGGGAGCTGTTTTTT
D gene: -; J gene: TRBJ2-1; V gene: TRBV11-2; CDR3 protein: CASTFLQGRSYNEQFF; CDR3 DNA: TGTGCCAGCACTTTCCTCCAGGGACGGAGCTACAATGAGCAGTTCTTC
D gene: -; J gene: TRBJ1-1; V gene: TRBV5-6; CDR3 protein: CASSWERMNTEAFF; CDR3 DNA: TGTGCCAGCAGCTGGGAACGGATGAACACTGAAGCTTTCTTT
D gene: -; J gene: TRBJ2-7; V gene: TRBV7-2; CDR3 protein: CASSLGWSGYEQYF; CDR3 DNA: TGTGCCAGCAGCTTAGGATGGTCTGGCTACGAGCAGTACTTC
D gene: -; J gene: TRBJ2-2; V gene: TRBV19; CDR3 protein: CASNDQNTGELFF; CDR3 DNA: TGTGCCAGTAATGATCAGAACACCGGGGAGCTGTTTTTT
D gene: TRBD1; J gene: TRBJ2-7; V gene: TRBV10-3; CDR3 protein: CAISGPRQGYEQYF; CDR3 DNA: TGTGCCATCAGTGGACCCCGACAGGGCTACGAGCAGTACTTC